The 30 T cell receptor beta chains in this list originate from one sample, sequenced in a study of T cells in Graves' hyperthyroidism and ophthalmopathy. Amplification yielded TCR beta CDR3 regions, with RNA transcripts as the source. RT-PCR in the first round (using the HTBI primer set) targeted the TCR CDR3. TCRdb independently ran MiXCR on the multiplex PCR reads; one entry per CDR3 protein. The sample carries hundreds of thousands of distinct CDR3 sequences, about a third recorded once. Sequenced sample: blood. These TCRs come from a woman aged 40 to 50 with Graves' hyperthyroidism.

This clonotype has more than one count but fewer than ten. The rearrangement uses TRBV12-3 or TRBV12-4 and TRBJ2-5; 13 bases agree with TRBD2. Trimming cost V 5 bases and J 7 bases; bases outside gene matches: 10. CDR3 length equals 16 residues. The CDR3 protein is CASSATSGRLDVTQYF. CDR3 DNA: TGTGCCAGCAGTGCGACTAGCGGGAGGCTCGACGTGACCCAGTACTTC.

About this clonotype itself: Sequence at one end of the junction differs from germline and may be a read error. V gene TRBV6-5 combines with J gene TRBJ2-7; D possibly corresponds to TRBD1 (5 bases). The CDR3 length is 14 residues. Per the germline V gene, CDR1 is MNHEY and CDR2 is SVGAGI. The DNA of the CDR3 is TGTGCCGGCAGTTATTCAGGGTTTGGTCGCGTGCAGTACTTC. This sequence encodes CAGSYSGFGRVQYF.

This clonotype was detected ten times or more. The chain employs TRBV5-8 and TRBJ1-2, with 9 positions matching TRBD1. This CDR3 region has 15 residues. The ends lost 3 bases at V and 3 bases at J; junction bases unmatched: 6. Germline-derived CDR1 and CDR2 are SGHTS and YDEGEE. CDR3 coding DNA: TGTGCCAGCAGCTCGGGACAGGGAGGTTACTATGGCTACACCTTC. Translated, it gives CASSSGQGGYYGYTF.

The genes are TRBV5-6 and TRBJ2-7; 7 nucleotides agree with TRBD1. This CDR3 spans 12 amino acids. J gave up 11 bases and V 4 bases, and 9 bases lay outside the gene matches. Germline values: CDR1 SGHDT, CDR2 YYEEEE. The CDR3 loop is CASSGAAGGEYF. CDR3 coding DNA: TGTGCCAGCAGCGGGGCTGCAGGGGGAGAGTACTTC.

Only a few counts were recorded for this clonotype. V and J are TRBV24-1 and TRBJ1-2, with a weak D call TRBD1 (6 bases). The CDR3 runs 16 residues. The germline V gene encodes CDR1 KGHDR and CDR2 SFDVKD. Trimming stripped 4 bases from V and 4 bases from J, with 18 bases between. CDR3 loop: CATSEDQGRGAYGYTF. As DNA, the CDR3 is TGTGCCACCAGTGAGGACCAGGGGCGCGGGGCCTATGGCTACACCTTC.

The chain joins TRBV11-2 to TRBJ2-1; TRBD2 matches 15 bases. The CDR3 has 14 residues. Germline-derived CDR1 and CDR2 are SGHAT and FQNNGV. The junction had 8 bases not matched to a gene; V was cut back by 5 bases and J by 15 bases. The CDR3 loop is CASSHGLAGGFLFF. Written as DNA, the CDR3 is TGTGCCAGCAGCCACGGACTAGCGGGGGGGTTTTTGTTCTTC.

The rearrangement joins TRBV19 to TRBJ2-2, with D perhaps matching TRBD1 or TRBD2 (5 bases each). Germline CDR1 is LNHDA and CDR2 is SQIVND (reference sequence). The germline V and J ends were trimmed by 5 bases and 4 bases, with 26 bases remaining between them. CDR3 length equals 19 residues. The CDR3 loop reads CASSVGARDLLVLTGELFF. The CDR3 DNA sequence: TGTGCCAGTAGTGTAGGGGCCCGGGACCTCCTTGTCCTCACCGGGGAGCTGTTTTTT.

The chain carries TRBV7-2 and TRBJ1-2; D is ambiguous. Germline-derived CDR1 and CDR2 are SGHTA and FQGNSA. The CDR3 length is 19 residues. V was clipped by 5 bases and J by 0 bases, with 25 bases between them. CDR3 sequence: CASSARTARAKLANYGYTF. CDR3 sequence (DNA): TGTGCCAGCAGCGCCCGGACCGCGAGAGCTAAGTTAGCTAACTATGGCTACACCTTC. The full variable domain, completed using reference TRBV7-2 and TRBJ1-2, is GAGVSQSPSNKVTEKGKDVELRCDPISGHTALYWYRQSLGQGLEFLIYFQGNSAPDKSGLPSDRFSAERTGGSVSTLTIQRTQQEDSAVYLCASSARTARAKLANYGYTFGSGTRLTVV.

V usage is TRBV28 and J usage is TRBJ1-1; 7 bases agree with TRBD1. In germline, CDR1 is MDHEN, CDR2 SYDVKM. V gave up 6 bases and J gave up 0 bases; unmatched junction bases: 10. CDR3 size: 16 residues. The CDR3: CASRPTGAEMNTEAFF. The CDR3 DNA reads TGTGCCAGCAGGCCTACAGGGGCAGAGATGAACACTGAAGCTTTCTTT.

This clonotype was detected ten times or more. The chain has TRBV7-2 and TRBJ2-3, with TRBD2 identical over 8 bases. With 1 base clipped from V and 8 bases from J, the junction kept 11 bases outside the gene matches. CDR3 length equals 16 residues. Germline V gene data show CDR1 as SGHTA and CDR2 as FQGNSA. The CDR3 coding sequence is TGTGCCAGCAGCTTAGGGTTTAGCGGGGCACCGGCTACGCAGTATTTT. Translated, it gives CASSLGFSGAPATQYF.

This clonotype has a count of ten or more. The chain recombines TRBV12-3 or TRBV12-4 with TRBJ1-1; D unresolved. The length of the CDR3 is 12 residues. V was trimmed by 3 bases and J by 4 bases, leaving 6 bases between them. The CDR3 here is CASSFHVTEAFF. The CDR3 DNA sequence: TGTGCCAGCAGTTTTCATGTCACTGAAGCTTTCTTT.

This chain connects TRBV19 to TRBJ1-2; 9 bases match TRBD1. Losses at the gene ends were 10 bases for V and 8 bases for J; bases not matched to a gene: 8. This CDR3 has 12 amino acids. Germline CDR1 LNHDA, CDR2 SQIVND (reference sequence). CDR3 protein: CAKKQGANGYTF. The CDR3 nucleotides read TGTGCCAAGAAACAGGGGGCGAACGGCTACACCTTC.

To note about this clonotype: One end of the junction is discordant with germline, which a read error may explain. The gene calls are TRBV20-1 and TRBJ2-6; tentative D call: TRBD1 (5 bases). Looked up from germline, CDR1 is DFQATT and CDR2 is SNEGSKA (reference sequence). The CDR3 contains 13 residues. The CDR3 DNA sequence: TGCAGTGCTAGGGAAAATGGGGCCGACGTCCTGACTTTC. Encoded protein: CSARENGADVLTF.

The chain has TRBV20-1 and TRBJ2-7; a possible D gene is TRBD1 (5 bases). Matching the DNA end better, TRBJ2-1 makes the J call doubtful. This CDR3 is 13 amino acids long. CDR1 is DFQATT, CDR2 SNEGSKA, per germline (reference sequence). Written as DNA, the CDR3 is TGCAGTGCTAGAGATTTCCTAAGGGGTGAGCAGTTCTTC. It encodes CSARDFLRGEQFF.

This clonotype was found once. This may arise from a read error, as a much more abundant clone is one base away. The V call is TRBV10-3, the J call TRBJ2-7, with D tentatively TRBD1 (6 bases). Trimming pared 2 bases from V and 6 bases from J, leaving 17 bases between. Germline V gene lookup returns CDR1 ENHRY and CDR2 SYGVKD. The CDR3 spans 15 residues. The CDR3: CAISERQAPSSEQYF. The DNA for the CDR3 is TGTGCCATCAGTGAGAGACAGGCTCCCTCATCCGAGCAGTACTTC.

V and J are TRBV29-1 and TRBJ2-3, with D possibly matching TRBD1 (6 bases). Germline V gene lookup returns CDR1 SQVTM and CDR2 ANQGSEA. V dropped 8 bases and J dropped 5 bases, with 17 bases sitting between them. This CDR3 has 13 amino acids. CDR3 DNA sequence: TGCAGCTTAGAGGTGGGGGCCGGAGATACGCAGTATTTT. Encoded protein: CSLEVGAGDTQYF.

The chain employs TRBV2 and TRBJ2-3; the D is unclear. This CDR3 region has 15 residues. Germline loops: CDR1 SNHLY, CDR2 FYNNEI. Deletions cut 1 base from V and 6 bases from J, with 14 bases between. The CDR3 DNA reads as TGTGCCAGCAGTGAAGTAAGGCCCCAGTGGGATACGCAGTATTTT. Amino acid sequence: CASSEVRPQWDTQYF.

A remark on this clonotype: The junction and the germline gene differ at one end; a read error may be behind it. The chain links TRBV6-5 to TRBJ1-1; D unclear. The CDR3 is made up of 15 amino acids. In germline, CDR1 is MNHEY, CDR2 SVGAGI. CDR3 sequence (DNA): TGTGCCATCAGTTACGGCAGGCGGCCGAACACTGAAGCTTTCTTT. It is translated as CAISYGRRPNTEAFF.

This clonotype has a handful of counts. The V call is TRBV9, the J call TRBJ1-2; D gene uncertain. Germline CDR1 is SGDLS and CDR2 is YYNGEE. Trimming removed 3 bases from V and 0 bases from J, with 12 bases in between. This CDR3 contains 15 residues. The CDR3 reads CASSEFPEANYGYTF. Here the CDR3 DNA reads TGTGCCAGCAGCGAGTTCCCCGAAGCTAACTATGGCTACACCTTC.

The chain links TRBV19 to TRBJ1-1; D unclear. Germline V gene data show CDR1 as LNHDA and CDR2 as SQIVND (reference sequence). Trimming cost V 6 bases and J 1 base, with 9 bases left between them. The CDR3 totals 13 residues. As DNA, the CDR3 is TGTGCCAGTAGCCAACAACAGAACACTGAAGCTTTCTTT. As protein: CASSQQQNTEAFF.

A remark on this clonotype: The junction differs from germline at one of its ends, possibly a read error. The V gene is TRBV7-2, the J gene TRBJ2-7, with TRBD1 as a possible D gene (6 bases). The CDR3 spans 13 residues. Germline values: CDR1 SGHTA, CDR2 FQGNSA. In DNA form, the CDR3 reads TGTGTCAGCAGTCTCGACAGGTCCTACGAGCAGTACTTC. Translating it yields CVSSLDRSYEQYF.

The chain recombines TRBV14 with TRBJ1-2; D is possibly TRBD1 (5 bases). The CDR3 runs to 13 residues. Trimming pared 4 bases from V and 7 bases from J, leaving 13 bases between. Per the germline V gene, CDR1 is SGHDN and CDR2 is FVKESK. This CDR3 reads CASSPIGDRGYTF. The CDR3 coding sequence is TGTGCCAGCAGCCCTATAGGGGACCGTGGCTACACCTTC.

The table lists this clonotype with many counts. The CDR3 sequence is CASSRSQGKLFF. The CDR3 DNA sequence: TGTGCCAGCAGTCGAAGCCAGGGGAAACTGTTTTTT. The genes are TRBV25-1 and TRBJ1-4; perhaps TRBD1 as D (6 bases). The CDR3 has 12 residues. Per germline, CDR1 MGHDK and CDR2 SYGVNS. V was pared by 5 bases and J by 11 bases, with 12 bases between.

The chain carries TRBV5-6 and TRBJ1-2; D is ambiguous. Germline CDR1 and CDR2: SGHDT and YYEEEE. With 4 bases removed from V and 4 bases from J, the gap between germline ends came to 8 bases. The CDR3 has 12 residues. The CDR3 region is CASSKAGYGYTF. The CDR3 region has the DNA TGTGCCAGCAGCAAGGCGGGCTATGGCTACACCTTC.

The CDR3 bases are TGTGCCAGCAGTCACAGGGAGGGGCAGTTCTTC. It is translated as CASSHREGQFF. J is TRBJ2-5 and V is TRBV7-2; D is perhaps TRBD2 (7 bases). The last part of the DNA fits TRBJ2-1 better; the J call may be wrong. CDR1 SGHTA and CDR2 FQGNSA come from the germline V gene. The CDR3 loop spans 11 amino acids.

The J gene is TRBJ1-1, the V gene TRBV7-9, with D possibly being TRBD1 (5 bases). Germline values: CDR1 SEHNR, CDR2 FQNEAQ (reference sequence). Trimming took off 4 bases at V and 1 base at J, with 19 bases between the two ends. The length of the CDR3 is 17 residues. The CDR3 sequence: CASSSPLLRGSNTEAFF. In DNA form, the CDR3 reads TGTGCCAGCAGCTCCCCCCTACTACGGGGCTCGAACACTGAAGCTTTCTTT.

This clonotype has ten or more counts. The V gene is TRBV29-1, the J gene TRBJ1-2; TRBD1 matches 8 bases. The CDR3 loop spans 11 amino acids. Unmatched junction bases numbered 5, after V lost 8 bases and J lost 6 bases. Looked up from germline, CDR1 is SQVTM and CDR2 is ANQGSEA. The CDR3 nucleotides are TGCAGCTCGCAGGGGGCAGATGGCTACACCTTC. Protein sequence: CSSQGADGYTF. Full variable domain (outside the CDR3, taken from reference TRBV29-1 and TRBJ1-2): SAVISQKPSRDICQRGTSLTIQCQVDSQVTMMFWYRQQPGQSLTLIATANQGSEATYESGFVIDKFPISRPNLTFSTLTVSNMSPEDSSIYLCSSQGADGYTFGSGTRLTVV.

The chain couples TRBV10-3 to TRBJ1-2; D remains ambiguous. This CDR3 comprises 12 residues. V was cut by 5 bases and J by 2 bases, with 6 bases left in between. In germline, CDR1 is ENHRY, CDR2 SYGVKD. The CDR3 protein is CAISQLNYGYTF. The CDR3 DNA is TGTGCCATCAGTCAGCTAAACTATGGCTACACCTTC.

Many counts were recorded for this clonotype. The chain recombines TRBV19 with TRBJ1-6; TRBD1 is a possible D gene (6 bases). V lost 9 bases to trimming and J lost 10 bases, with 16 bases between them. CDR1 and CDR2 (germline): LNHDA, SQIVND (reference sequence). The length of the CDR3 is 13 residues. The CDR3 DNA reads TGTGCCAGACGACCGGAGCAGGGGTCACCCCTCCACTTT. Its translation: CARRPEQGSPLHF.

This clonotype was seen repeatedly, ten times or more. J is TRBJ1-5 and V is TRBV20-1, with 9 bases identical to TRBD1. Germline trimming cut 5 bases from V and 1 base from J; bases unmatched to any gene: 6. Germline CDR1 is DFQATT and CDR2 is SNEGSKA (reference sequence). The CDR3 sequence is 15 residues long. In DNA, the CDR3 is TGCAGTGCTGGTAGAGGACAGGGGAGCAATCAGCCCCAGCATTTT. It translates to CSAGRGQGSNQPQHF.